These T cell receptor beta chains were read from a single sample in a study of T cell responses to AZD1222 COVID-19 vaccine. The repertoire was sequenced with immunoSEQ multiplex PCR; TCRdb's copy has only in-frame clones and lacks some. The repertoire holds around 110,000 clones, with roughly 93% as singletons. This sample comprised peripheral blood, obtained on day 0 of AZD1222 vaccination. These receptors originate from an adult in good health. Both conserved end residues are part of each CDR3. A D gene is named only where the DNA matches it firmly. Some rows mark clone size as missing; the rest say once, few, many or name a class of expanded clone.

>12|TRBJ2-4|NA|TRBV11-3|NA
CASSLDIGIQYF
TGTGCCAGCAGCTTAGACATTGGCATTCAGTACTTC
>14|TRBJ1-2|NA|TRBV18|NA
CASSPAWRDYGYTF
TGTGCCAGCTCCCCAGCCTGGAGGGACTATGGCTACACCTTC
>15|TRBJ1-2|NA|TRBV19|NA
CASSGYGGSMGGYTF
TGTGCCAGTAGTGGCTACGGCGGATCTATGGGGGGCTACACCTTC
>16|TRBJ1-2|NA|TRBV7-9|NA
CASSLGAERSLYGYTF
TGTGCCAGCAGCCTCGGGGCCGAGAGATCCCTCTATGGCTACACCTTC
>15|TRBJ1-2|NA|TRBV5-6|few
CASSLHNPTNYGYTF
TGTGCCAGCAGCTTGCACAACCCGACTAACTATGGCTACACCTTC
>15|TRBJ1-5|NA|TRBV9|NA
CASSTLGQSNQPQHF
TGTGCCAGCAGCACGCTCGGACAGAGCAATCAGCCCCAGCATTTT
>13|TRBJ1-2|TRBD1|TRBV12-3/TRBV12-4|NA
CASSEDRGYGYTF
TGTGCCAGCAGCGAAGACAGGGGTTATGGCTACACCTTC
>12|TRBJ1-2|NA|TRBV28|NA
CALQGTQEGYTF
TGTGCCCTCCAGGGGACCCAGGAGGGCTACACCTTC
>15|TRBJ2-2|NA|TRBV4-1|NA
CASSYRAANTGELFF
TGCGCCAGCAGCTACCGGGCTGCGAACACCGGGGAGCTGTTTTTT
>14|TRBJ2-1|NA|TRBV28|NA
CASSSTTHYNEQFF
TGTGCCAGCAGTTCTACGACACATTACAATGAGCAGTTCTTC
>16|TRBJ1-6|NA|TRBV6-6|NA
CATTPNGGSYNSPLHF
TGTGCCACCACCCCCAACGGGGGCTCCTATAATTCACCCCTCCACTTT
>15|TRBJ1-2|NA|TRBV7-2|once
CASSFSAGYNYGYTF
TGTGCCAGCAGCTTTAGCGCAGGGTACAACTATGGCTACACCTTC
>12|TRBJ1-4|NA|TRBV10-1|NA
CASSENPEKLFF
TGCGCCAGCAGTGAGAACCCTGAAAAACTGTTTTTT
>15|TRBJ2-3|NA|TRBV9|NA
CASSTTSQGGDTQYF
TGTGCCAGCAGCACGACTAGTCAAGGTGGTGATACGCAGTATTTT